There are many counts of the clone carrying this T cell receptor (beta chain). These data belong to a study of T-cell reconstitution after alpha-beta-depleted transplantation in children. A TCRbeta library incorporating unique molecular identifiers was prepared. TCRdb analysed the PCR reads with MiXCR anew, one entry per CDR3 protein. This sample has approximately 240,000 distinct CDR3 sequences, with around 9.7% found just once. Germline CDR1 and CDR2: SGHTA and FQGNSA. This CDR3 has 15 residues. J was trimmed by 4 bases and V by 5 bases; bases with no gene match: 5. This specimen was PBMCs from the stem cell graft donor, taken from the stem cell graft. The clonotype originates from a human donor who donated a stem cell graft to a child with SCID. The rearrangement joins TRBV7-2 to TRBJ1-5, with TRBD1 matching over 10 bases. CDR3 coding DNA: TGTGCCAGCAGCATGGGACAGGGGAAAAATCAGCCCCAGCATTTT. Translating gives CASSMGQGKNQPQHF. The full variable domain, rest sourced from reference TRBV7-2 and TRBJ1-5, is GAGVSQSPSNKVTEKGKDVELRCDPISGHTALYWYRQSLGQGLEFLIYFQGNSAPDKSGLPSDRFSAERTGGSVSTLTIQRTQQEDSAVYLCASSMGQGKNQPQHFGDGTRLSIL.